Following are 19 T cell receptor beta chains from one sample sequenced in a study of PD-L1 blockade in urothelial cancer. As for time point: pretreatment peripheral blood. The data were produced by immunoSEQ multiplex PCR, yet TCRdb's version contains in-frame clones alone and is incomplete. The sample records around 60,000 clones, around 81% being singletons. The source material was PBMCs, sampled around atezolizumab (anti-PD-L1) treatment. The receptors come from a man in his sixties or seventies with urothelial cancer.

The chain recombines TRBV5-4 with TRBJ1-1; D unclear. This CDR3 comprises 14 residues. The V end lost 4 bases, the J end lost 10 bases, and 20 bases lay between the germline ends. Germline-derived CDR1 and CDR2 are SGHNT and YYREEE (reference sequence). The CDR3 loop reads CASSPASGDIGAFF. The CDR3 nucleotides are TGTGCCAGCAGCCCCGCTTCAGGCGATATTGGAGCTTTCTTT.

The V call is TRBV28, the J call TRBJ2-4; 7 bases fit TRBD2. V dropped 1 base and J dropped 7; count of bases not matched to a gene: 10. The CDR3 is 16 residues long. In germline, CDR1 is MDHEN, CDR2 SYDVKM. The chain's CDR3 is CASSLLVAGVRNIQYF. The CDR3 DNA reads TGTGCCAGCAGTTTATTGGTGGCGGGGGTCAGGAACATTCAGTACTTC.

The chain has TRBV28 and TRBJ2-2, with a weak D call TRBD1 (6 bases). The V and J ends lost 4 bases and 3 bases respectively, with 9 bases between them. Germline V gives CDR1 MDHEN, CDR2 SYDVKM. The CDR3 is made up of 14 amino acids. DNA for the CDR3: TGTGCCAGCAGTTGGGGGCTGGACACCGGGGAGCTGTTTTTT. It yields the protein CASSWGLDTGELFF.

This rearrangement joins TRBV6-1 to TRBJ2-4; 7 bases align to TRBD1. Trimming cost V 4 bases and J 14 bases; bases outside gene matches: 11. The CDR3 is 13 residues long. Looked up from germline, CDR1 is MNHNS and CDR2 is SASEGT. The CDR3, as DNA: TGTGCCAGCAGTGCGTCCCAGGGGGTGAGTGAGTACTTC. This encodes CASSASQGVSEYF.

This rearrangement joins TRBV9 to TRBJ2-3, with 9 positions matching TRBD2. This CDR3 spans 16 amino acids. V lost 2 bases, J lost 2 bases, and 6 bases stayed unmatched. The V gene's germline CDR1 is SGDLS and CDR2 YYNGEE. CDR3: CASSVTLAGPTDTQYF. The CDR3 coding sequence is TGTGCCAGCAGCGTTACCCTAGCGGGGCCCACAGATACGCAGTATTTT.

The chain couples TRBV7-6 to TRBJ1-2; 10 bases align to TRBD1. This CDR3 is built from 15 residues. Germline CDR1 SGHVS, CDR2 FNYEAQ. The junction had 3 bases not matched to a gene; V was cut back by 1 base and J by 4 bases. In nucleotides, the CDR3 is TGTGCCAGCAGCTTAGGGACAGGGGGAAGCTATGGCTACACCTTC. As protein: CASSLGTGGSYGYTF.

The chain recombines TRBV4-1 with TRBJ2-1; the D gene is possibly TRBD1 (5 bases). The germline V and J ends were trimmed by 3 bases and 9 bases, with 18 bases remaining between them. The CDR3 runs to 15 residues. CDR1 is MGHRA and CDR2 is YSYEKL in the germline V gene. CDR3 DNA: TGCGCCAGCAGCCAGCAGAAGGGGTTGGTGGTTGAGCAGTTCTTC. Its protein product is CASSQQKGLVVEQFF.

This clone was picked up one time. The chain joins TRBV4-2 to TRBJ2-3; D ambiguous. The V gene lost 0 bases and the J gene lost 0 bases, with 13 bases spanning the gap. The CDR3 length is 17 residues. CDR1 and CDR2 from the germline V gene are LGHNA and YNFKEQ. For the CDR3, the DNA is TGTGCCAGCAGCCAAGATGAGCTGGGCGACAGCACAGATACGCAGTATTTT. Translated, it gives CASSQDELGDSTDTQYF.

The chain recombines TRBV7-9 with TRBJ2-3; 7 nucleotides match TRBD1. The germline CDR1 and CDR2 sequences are SEHNR and FQNEAQ (reference sequence). Unmatched junction bases numbered 6, after V lost 3 bases and J lost 3 bases. The CDR3 has 15 residues. CDR3 sequence reads: CASSFTGVRTDTQYF. The CDR3 region has the DNA TGTGCCAGCAGCTTCACAGGGGTTCGAACAGATACGCAGTATTTT.

This chain joins TRBV28 and TRBJ2-2; 11 bases line up with TRBD2. V gave up 5 bases and J gave up 3 bases; unmatched junction bases: 5. The CDR3 length is 16 residues. The germline gives CDR1 MDHEN, CDR2 SYDVKM. CDR3 in DNA: TGTGCCAGCAGTGTCGGGACTAGCGGTTACACCGGGGAGCTGTTTTTT. Protein sequence: CASSVGTSGYTGELFF.

This clone has a single count. The chain carries TRBV5-1 and TRBJ1-3; the D is unclear. The CDR3 spans 14 residues. Germline CDR1 SGHRS, CDR2 YFSETQ. Deletions cut 0 bases from V and 4 bases from J, with 8 bases between. CDR3 region: CASSLVGRGNTIYF. The CDR3 DNA reads as TGCGCCAGCAGCTTGGTCGGTCGGGGAAACACCATATATTTT.

The J gene is TRBJ2-5, the V gene TRBV7-8, with D unresolved. V gave up 5 bases and J gave up 4 bases, with 23 bases separating them. Looked up from germline, CDR1 is SGHVS and CDR2 is FQNEAQ. The CDR3 sequence is 17 residues long. The CDR3 protein is CASSAPLRYGGGETQYF. Here the CDR3 DNA reads TGTGCCAGCAGCGCGCCCTTGAGGTACGGTGGCGGAGAGACCCAGTACTTC.

V gene TRBV30 combines with J gene TRBJ2-1; D might be TRBD2 (5 bases). Trimming took 0 bases from V and 4 from J, leaving 7 bases between them. The CDR3 runs to 13 residues. Germline V gene data show CDR1 as GTSNPN and CDR2 as SVGIG (reference sequence). In DNA, the CDR3 is TGTGCCTGGAGTGTACTAGTTTACAATGAGCAGTTCTTC. It encodes CAWSVLVYNEQFF.

The chain employs TRBV5-1 and TRBJ1-1, with 8 bases aligning to TRBD1. Germline lookup yields CDR1 SGHRS and CDR2 YFSETQ. V lost 1 base, J lost 5 bases, and 7 bases stayed unmatched. The CDR3 extends over 15 amino acids. CDR3 nucleotides: TGCGCCAGCAGCTTGCAAGGACAGGGAAGGACTGAAGCTTTCTTT. Translation: CASSLQGQGRTEAFF. Full variable domain (remainder filled in from reference TRBV5-1 and TRBJ1-1): KAGVTQTPRYLIKTRGQQVTLSCSPISGHRSVSWYQQTPGQGLQFLFEYFSETQRNKGNFPGRFSGRQFSNSRSEMNVSTLELGDSALYLCASSLQGQGRTEAFFGQGTRLTVV.

This clone has just a few counts. CDR3 in amino acids: CASYDSGTDGYTF. The CDR3 coding sequence is TGTGCCAGCTACGATTCTGGGACAGATGGCTACACCTTC. The rearrangement uses TRBV28 and TRBJ1-2; 7 bases line up with TRBD1. Germline V CDR1 and CDR2: MDHEN, SYDVKM. V trimming: 8 bases; J trimming: 6 bases; junction bases outside the gene matches: 9. This CDR3 spans 13 amino acids.

This sequence joins TRBV18 and TRBJ1-1, with D possibly TRBD1 on 6 matching bases. The V end lost 5 bases, the J end lost 0 bases, and 10 bases lay between the germline ends. This CDR3 contains 14 residues. Germline assignment: CDR1 KGHSH and CDR2 LQKENI. DNA of the CDR3: TGTGCCAGCTCATCGGACAGCTTGAACACTGAAGCTTTCTTT. It codes for CASSSDSLNTEAFF. Combining the CDR3 with reference TRBV18 and TRBJ1-1 gives the whole variable domain NAGVMQNPRHLVRRRGQEARLRCSPMKGHSHVYWYRQLPEEGLKFMVYLQKENIIDESGMPKERFSAEFPKEGPSILRIQQVVRGDSAAYFCASSSDSLNTEAFFGQGTRLTVV.

V gene TRBV7-6 combines with J gene TRBJ1-6, with a tentative D call TRBD1 (5 bases). V was clipped by 3 bases and J by 7 bases, with 10 bases between them. The CDR3 consists of 14 residues. Germline loops: CDR1 SGHVS, CDR2 FNYEAQ. The CDR3 loop reads CASSLLRTNSPLHF. The CDR3 DNA follows: TGTGCCAGCAGCTTGTTACGGACAAATTCACCCCTCCACTTT.

This chain connects TRBV5-1 to TRBJ2-3, with a weak D call TRBD2 (5 bases). Trimming removed 5 bases at V and 5 bases at J, with 15 bases between. CDR3 length: 14 residues. Germline values: CDR1 SGHRS, CDR2 YFSETQ. DNA of the CDR3: TGCGCCAGCAGTTTATCTCCGGCGGGAGATACGCAGTATTTT. This codes for CASSLSPAGDTQYF.

This clone was seen many times. The V call is TRBV6-1, the J call TRBJ2-7, with 11 bases matching TRBD1. The V segment lost 8 bases and the J segment 3 bases; nucleotides outside the gene matches: 6. Germline V gene lookup returns CDR1 MNHNS and CDR2 SASEGT. This CDR3 is built from 14 residues. CDR3 in amino acids: CASGQGALGYEQYF. In DNA, the CDR3 is TGTGCCAGCGGACAGGGGGCGTTAGGCTACGAGCAGTACTTC.